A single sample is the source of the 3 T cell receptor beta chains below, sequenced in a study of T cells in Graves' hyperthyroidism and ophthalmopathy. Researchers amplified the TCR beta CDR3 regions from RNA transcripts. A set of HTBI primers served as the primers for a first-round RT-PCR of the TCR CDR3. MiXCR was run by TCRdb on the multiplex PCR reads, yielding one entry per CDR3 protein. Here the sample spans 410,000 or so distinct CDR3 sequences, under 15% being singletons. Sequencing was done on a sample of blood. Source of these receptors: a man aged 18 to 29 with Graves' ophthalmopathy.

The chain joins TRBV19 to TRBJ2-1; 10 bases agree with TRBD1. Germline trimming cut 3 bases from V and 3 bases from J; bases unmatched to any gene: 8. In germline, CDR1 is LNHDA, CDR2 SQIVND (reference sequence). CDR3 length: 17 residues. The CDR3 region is CASSIPWTGGHYNEQFF. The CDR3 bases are TGTGCCAGTAGTATCCCCTGGACAGGGGGGCACTACAATGAGCAGTTCTTC.

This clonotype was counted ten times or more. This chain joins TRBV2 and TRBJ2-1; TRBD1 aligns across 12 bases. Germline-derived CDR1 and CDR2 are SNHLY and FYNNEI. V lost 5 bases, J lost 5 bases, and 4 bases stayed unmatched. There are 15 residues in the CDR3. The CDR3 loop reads CASSRGTGGNNEQFF. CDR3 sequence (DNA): TGTGCCAGCAGTCGAGGGACAGGGGGCAACAATGAGCAGTTCTTC.

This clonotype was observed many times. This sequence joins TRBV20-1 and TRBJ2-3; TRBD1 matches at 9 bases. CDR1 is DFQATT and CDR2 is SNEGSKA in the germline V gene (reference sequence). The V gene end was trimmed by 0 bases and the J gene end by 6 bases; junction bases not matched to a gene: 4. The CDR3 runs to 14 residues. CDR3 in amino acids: CSARDRTGGDTQYF. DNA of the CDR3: TGCAGTGCTAGAGATCGTACAGGGGGCGATACGCAGTATTTT.